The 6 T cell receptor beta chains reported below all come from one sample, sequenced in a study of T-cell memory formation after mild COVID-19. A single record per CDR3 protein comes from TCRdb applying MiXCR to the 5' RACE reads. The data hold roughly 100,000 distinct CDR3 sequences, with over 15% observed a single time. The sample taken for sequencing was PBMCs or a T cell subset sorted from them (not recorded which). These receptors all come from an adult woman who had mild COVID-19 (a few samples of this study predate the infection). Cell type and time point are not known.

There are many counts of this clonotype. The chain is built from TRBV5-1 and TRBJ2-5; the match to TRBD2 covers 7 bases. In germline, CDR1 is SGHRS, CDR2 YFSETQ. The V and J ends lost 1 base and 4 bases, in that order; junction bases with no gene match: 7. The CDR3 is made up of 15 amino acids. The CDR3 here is CASSLFAGEGETQYF. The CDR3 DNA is TGCGCCAGCAGCTTGTTCGCGGGAGAAGGAGAGACCCAGTACTTC.

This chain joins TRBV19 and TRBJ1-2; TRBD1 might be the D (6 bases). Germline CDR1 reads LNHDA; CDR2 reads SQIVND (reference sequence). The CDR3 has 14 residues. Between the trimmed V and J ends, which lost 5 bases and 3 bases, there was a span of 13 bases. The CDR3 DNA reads TGTGCCAGTAGTCCCGGGACATATGACTATGGCTACACCTTC. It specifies CASSPGTYDYGYTF.

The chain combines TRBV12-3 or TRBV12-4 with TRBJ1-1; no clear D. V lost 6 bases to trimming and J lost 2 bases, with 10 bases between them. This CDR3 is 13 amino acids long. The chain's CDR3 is CASSQHPNTEAFF. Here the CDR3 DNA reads TGTGCCAGCAGCCAGCACCCTAACACTGAAGCTTTCTTT.

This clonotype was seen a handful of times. As DNA, the CDR3 is TGTGCCAGCAGTGACCGGGACAGTCACACTGAAGCTTTCTTT. Translating gives CASSDRDSHTEAFF. This chain uses TRBV6-5 with TRBJ1-1; 7 positions match TRBD1. The germline V gene has CDR1 MNHEY and CDR2 SVGAGI. V trimming: 5 bases; J trimming: 3 bases; junction bases outside the gene matches: 6. The CDR3 has 14 residues.

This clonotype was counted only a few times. CDR3 amino acids: CSVDGPGQDYNEQFF. DNA of the CDR3: TGCAGCGTTGATGGCCCCGGACAGGATTACAATGAGCAGTTCTTC. This rearrangement joins TRBV29-1 to TRBJ2-1; 7 nucleotides match TRBD1. The CDR3 is 15 residues long. Germline V gene data show CDR1 as SQVTM and CDR2 as ANQGSEA. Trimming cost V 3 bases and J 4 bases; bases outside gene matches: 9.

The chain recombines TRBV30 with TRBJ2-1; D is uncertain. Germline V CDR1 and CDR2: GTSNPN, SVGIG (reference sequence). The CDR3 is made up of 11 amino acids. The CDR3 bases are TGTGCGTTTAAAGATAACCATGAGCAGTTCTTC. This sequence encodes CAFKDNHEQFF.